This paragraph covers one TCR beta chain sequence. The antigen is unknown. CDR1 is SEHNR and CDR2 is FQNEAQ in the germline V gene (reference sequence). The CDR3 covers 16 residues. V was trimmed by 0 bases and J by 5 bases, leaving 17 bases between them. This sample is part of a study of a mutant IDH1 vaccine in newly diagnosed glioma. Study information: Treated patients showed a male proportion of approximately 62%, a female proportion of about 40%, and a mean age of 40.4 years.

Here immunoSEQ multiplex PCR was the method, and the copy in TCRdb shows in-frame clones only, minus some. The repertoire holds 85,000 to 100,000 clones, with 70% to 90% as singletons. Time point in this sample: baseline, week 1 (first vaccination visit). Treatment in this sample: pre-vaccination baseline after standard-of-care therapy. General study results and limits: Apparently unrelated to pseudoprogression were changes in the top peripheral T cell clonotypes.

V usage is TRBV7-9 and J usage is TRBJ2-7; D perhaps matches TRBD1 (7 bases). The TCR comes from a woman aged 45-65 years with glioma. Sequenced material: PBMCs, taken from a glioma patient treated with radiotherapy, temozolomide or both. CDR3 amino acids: CASSLALGGGGDEQYF. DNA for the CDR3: TGTGCCAGCAGCTTAGCCCTTGGAGGGGGCGGCGACGAGCAGTACTTC.